Following are 10 T cell receptor beta chains from one sample sequenced in a study of cytotoxic CD8 clonotypes in ibrutinib-treated CLL. Sequencing used immunoSEQ multiplex PCR; TCRdb keeps in-frame clones, though not all of them. This table holds some 200,000 clones, 72% found once. Sequenced here: PBMCs, sampled after 24 months of ibrutinib treatment. The receptors were gathered from a human donor with chronic lymphocytic leukemia.

CDR3 residues: CAWSEAGVREKLFF. The CDR3 DNA reads TGTGCCTGGAGTGAAGCAGGGGTACGGGAAAAACTGTTTTTT. The chain links TRBV30 to TRBJ1-4, with TRBD1 as a possible D gene (6 bases). V shed 1 base and J shed 8 bases, with 14 bases lying between them. Germline V lookup: CDR1 GTSNPN, CDR2 SVGIG (reference sequence). The CDR3 extends over 14 amino acids.

This clone has just a few counts. The chain is built from TRBV4-3 and TRBJ2-3; D call uncertain. The germline V and J ends were trimmed by 2 bases and 6 bases, with 9 bases remaining between them. This CDR3 region has 13 residues. Germline V gene lookup returns CDR1 LGHNA and CDR2 YSLEER. For the CDR3, the DNA is TGCGCCAGCAGCCAATACATTACGGATACGCAGTATTTT. Its translation is CASSQYITDTQYF.

The sample holds one count of this clone. The chain joins TRBV15 to TRBJ1-4; 7 bases match TRBD1. CDR1 LNHNV and CDR2 YYDKDF come from the germline V gene (reference sequence). CDR3 size: 16 residues. The trim removed 3 bases at V and 8 bases at J, leaving 12 bases unmatched. The CDR3 coding sequence is TGTGCCACCAGCAGGGGGACGACAGGGCTTCGAGAAAAACTGTTTTTT. It encodes CATSRGTTGLREKLFF.

The J gene is TRBJ2-5, the V gene TRBV15, with 7 nucleotides matching TRBD1. The CDR3 runs 14 residues. Germline V CDR1 and CDR2: LNHNV, YYDKDF (reference sequence). V was pared by 3 bases and J by 4 bases, with 5 bases of the junction left unmatched. The CDR3 loop is CATSSGRGLETQYF. CDR3 DNA: TGTGCCACCAGCAGTGGTAGGGGGCTAGAGACCCAGTACTTC.

The chain joins TRBV5-1 to TRBJ1-2; 10 bases are a match to TRBD1. The CDR3 length is 15 residues. Germline V CDR1 and CDR2: SGHRS, YFSETQ. J was trimmed by 6 bases and V by 1 base; bases with no gene match: 6. The CDR3 DNA is TGCGCCAGCAGCTTGTTAGGGGACAGGGGTCATGGCTACACCTTC. It specifies CASSLLGDRGHGYTF. The full variable domain, in which reference TRBV5-1 and TRBJ1-2 provide the parts outside the CDR3, is KAGVTQTPRYLIKTRGQQVTLSCSPISGHRSVSWYQQTPGQGLQFLFEYFSETQRNKGNFPGRFSGRQFSNSRSEMNVSTLELGDSALYLCASSLLGDRGHGYTFGSGTRLTVV.

The rearrangement joins TRBV14 to TRBJ1-3; D gene unclear. Between the trimmed V and J ends, which lost 3 bases and 0 bases, there was a span of 9 bases. Germline CDR1 reads SGHDN; CDR2 reads FVKESK. The CDR3 length is 15 residues. Written as DNA, the CDR3 is TGTGCCAGCAGCCAGATAATGGGCTCTGGAAACACCATATATTTT. Translation gives CASSQIMGSGNTIYF.

Of note for this clone: This CDR3 is also generated by other DNA sequences in the sample. The V gene is TRBV6-5, the J gene TRBJ1-1; D unclear. Trimming took off 6 bases at V and 1 base at J, with 3 bases between the two ends. This CDR3 contains 11 residues. The V gene's germline CDR1 is MNHEY and CDR2 SVGAGI. The CDR3 DNA sequence: TGTGCCAGCAGGGAGAACACTGAAGCTTTCTTT. It is translated as CASRENTEAFF.

The chain has TRBV6-5 and TRBJ2-7; 8 nucleotides match TRBD1. The germline V gene encodes CDR1 MNHEY and CDR2 SVGAGI. Losses at the gene ends were 0 bases for V and 4 bases for J; bases not matched to a gene: 5. The CDR3 loop spans 15 amino acids. The CDR3 DNA reads TGTGCCAGCAGTTACTCGGTGGACAGGGTATACGAGCAGTACTTC. Translated: CASSYSVDRVYEQYF.

In this sample, this clone turned up a few times. The chain recombines TRBV15 with TRBJ2-2; D not certain. The germline gives CDR1 LNHNV, CDR2 YYDKDF (reference sequence). This CDR3 has 13 residues. V was pared by 0 bases and J by 8 bases, with 7 bases between. CDR3 coding DNA: TGTGCCACCAGCAGAGATAGTGCAGGGGAGCTGTTTTTT. Protein sequence: CATSRDSAGELFF.

The chain has TRBV18 and TRBJ2-1; TRBD2 matches 10 bases. Germline CDR1 KGHSH, CDR2 LQKENI. The V gene end was trimmed by 2 bases and the J gene end by 3 bases; junction bases not matched to a gene: 1. This CDR3 has 15 amino acids. CDR3 loop: CASSPSGRDYNEQFF. CDR3 nucleotide sequence: TGTGCCAGCTCACCAAGCGGGAGGGACTACAATGAGCAGTTCTTC. The variable domain in full, completed from reference TRBV18 and TRBJ2-1, reads NAGVMQNPRHLVRRRGQEARLRCSPMKGHSHVYWYRQLPEEGLKFMVYLQKENIIDESGMPKERFSAEFPKEGPSILRIQQVVRGDSAAYFCASSPSGRDYNEQFFGPGTRLTVL.